The clone carrying this T cell receptor (beta chain) showed up just a few times. Its specificity is unknown. A read error may produce the germline difference seen at one junction end. This sample was included in a study of T cells after yellow fever vaccination. Across the whole study: Where fractions had low cell numbers, libraries were prepared from them with the SMART-Seq v4 Ultra Low Input RNA kit.

Findings of the study overall: Of the clonotypes, a small share occurred in both CD4 and CD8 compartments.

5'RACE template switching added a universal primer site and UMIs to TCR cDNA. Each CDR3 protein is one row after TCRdb ran MiXCR on the 5' RACE reads. In the table there are roughly 300,000 distinct CDR3 sequences, roughly 7.5% of which are singletons. The germline CDR1 and CDR2 sequences are MNHEY and SMNVEV (reference sequence). There are 15 residues in the CDR3. The sample was PBMCs, taken more than 40 days after the first yellow fever vaccination. The receptor's source is a young man who received the YFV17D yellow fever vaccine. The chain combines TRBV27 with TRBJ2-3; weak D call: TRBD2 (5 bases). DNA of the CDR3: TGTGCCAGCAGTTTAGGAGGTTCTAGCAGAGATACGCAGTATTTT. It codes for CASSLGGSSRDTQYF.